The sequence of this TCR beta chain was determined in a study of early T cells in non-severe SARS-CoV-2 infection. Study observations and caveats: Matching against VDJdb likely underestimated virus-specific expansions, favoring anti-spike CD8.

With 3 bases clipped from V and 4 bases from J, the junction kept 9 bases outside the gene matches. CDR1 MNHEY and CDR2 SMNVEV come from the germline V gene (reference sequence). The CDR3 has 16 residues. This clonotype was seen repeatedly, ten times or more. Its specificity is unknown. TCRdb processed the 5' RACE reads anew with MiXCR; each CDR3 protein has one entry. This sample carries fewer than 90,000 distinct CDR3 sequences, roughly 13% of them seen once, and the ten largest clones take approximately 10%. Material: whole blood. The chain recombines TRBV27 with TRBJ2-7, with 10 nucleotides matching TRBD1. This sequence was found in an adult who was a healthcare worker with PCR-confirmed SARS-CoV-2 infection or an uninfected control (not recorded which). CDR3 amino acids: CASSFLRDRGRYEQYF. The CDR3, as DNA: TGTGCCAGCAGTTTCCTCCGGGACAGGGGTCGGTACGAGCAGTACTTC.